Shown below are 25 T cell receptor beta chains from a single sample sequenced in a study of T cells in localized non-small cell lung cancer (TCRdb year 2020). Library creation used the immunoSEQ multiplex PCR assay. In TCRdb, the immuneACCESS table is reduced to in-frame sequences with V and J assigned. These tables do not hold every clone; where another copy was compared, an unresolved V gene accounts for under half, and the others remain unexplained. Here the sample has 20,000 or so clones; about nine tenths occur a single time. Jointly, the top ten make up less than 8.5% of the sample. Material: peripheral blood, obtained before any cancer treatment. The source is a woman between 35 and 70 years old with stage I lung adenocarcinoma.

In this sample, this clone is medium-sized (0.01 to 0.1%). The chain has TRBV11-2 and TRBJ1-4, with D maybe TRBD1 (5 bases). Looked up from germline, CDR1 is SGHAT and CDR2 is FQNNGV. Trimming stripped 5 bases from V and 6 bases from J, with 19 bases between. This CDR3 contains 16 residues. The CDR3: CASSPFLGRGDEKLFF. CDR3 DNA: TGTGCCAGCAGCCCCTTCCTCGGACGGGGGGATGAAAAACTGTTTTTT.

The chain recombines TRBV4-1 with TRBJ2-1, with D perhaps TRBD2 (6 bases). Per germline, CDR1 MGHRA and CDR2 YSYEKL. The CDR3 loop spans 18 amino acids. V gave up 2 bases and J gave up 8 bases, with 25 bases separating them. Here the CDR3 DNA reads TGCGCCAGCAGCCAACCTCCCCTTCGAGCGGGTCCTTCGGATGAGCAGTTCTTC. It is translated as CASSQPPLRAGPSDEQFF.

This chain uses TRBV15 with TRBJ2-3, with unresolved D. Trimming removed 0 bases at V and 7 bases at J, with 8 bases between. The germline CDR1 and CDR2 sequences are LNHNV and YYDKDF (reference sequence). The CDR3 spans 13 residues. As DNA, the CDR3 is TGTGCCACCAGCAGAGATATAAGGAATACGCAGTATTTT. This encodes CATSRDIRNTQYF.

This chain joins TRBV14 and TRBJ1-1, with D hard to call. The germline V and J ends were trimmed by 2 bases and 6 bases, with 10 bases remaining between them. Germline V gene lookup returns CDR1 SGHDN and CDR2 FVKESK. The CDR3 runs to 13 residues. Here the CDR3 reads CASSQLLLSEAFF. The CDR3 coding sequence is TGTGCCAGCAGCCAACTCCTTTTATCTGAAGCTTTCTTT.

This rearrangement joins TRBV28 to TRBJ2-5, with D maybe TRBD1 (6 bases). V shed 5 bases and J shed 5 bases, with 18 bases lying between them. Germline V gene data show CDR1 as MDHEN and CDR2 as SYDVKM. This CDR3 region has 15 residues. The CDR3: CASSRTVELGETQYF. The CDR3 DNA reads as TGTGCCAGCAGTCGGACAGTTGAGCTGGGCGAGACCCAGTACTTC.

This clone occurred a few times. The V call is TRBV27, the J call TRBJ2-3; 13 bases are a match to TRBD2. V dropped 6 bases and J dropped 14; count of bases not matched to a gene: 14. This CDR3 spans 15 amino acids. CDR1 is MNHEY and CDR2 is SMNVEV in the germline V gene (reference sequence). The CDR3 DNA sequence: TGTGCCAGCAGCGATGGAATATTAGGGACTAGCGGGATGTATTTT. Translation: CASSDGILGTSGMYF.

This clone has more than one count but fewer than ten. This chain links TRBV7-9 with TRBJ2-3, with 12 positions matching TRBD2. The CDR3 spans 17 residues. Germline CDR1 and CDR2: SEHNR and FQNEAQ (reference sequence). Germline trimming cut 5 bases from V and 2 bases from J; bases unmatched to any gene: 8. CDR3 protein: CASSPGRLAGDTDTQYF. The CDR3 nucleotides are TGTGCCAGCAGCCCCGGAAGACTAGCGGGAGACACAGATACGCAGTATTTT. The full variable domain, its missing parts supplied by reference TRBV7-9 and TRBJ2-3, is DTGVSQNPRHKITKRGQNVTFRCDPISEHNRLYWYRQTLGQGPEFLTYFQNEAQLEKSRLLSDRFSAERPKGSFSTLEIQRTEQGDSAMYLCASSPGRLAGDTDTQYFGPGTRLTVL.

As concerns this clone: The junction does not match germline at one end; this may be a read error. The V gene is TRBV5-1, the J gene TRBJ2-1; D is uncertain. CDR1 SGHRS and CDR2 YFSETQ come from the germline V gene. The CDR3 totals 15 residues. For the CDR3, the DNA is TGCGCCAGCAGCTTGGATTCCCCAGAAAACAATGGGCAGTTCTTC. Amino acids: CASSLDSPENNGQFF.

The chain is built from TRBV19 and TRBJ1-4; unclear D gene. The CDR3 has 14 amino acids. Germline V gene sequence: CDR1 LNHDA, CDR2 SQIVND (reference sequence). Trimming left V 3 bases short and J 5 bases short, with 10 bases between. The CDR3 nucleotides are TGTGCCAGTAGTATTTGGATAAAGAATGAAAAACTGTTTTTT. It yields the protein CASSIWIKNEKLFF.

The sample holds one count of this clone. The chain employs TRBV28 and TRBJ1-4, with D unresolved. Germline loops: CDR1 MDHEN, CDR2 SYDVKM. The V end was cut by 6 bases, the J end by 5 bases, with 4 bases between. CDR3 length: 11 amino acids. CDR3 sequence reads: CASSYNEKLFF. The CDR3 nucleotides are TGTGCCAGCAGCTACAATGAAAAACTGTTTTTT.

The chain combines TRBV27 with TRBJ2-1; D gene ambiguous. The CDR3 is 13 amino acids. V lost 2 bases to trimming and J lost 6 bases, with 8 bases between them. Germline CDR1 is MNHEY and CDR2 is SMNVEV (reference sequence). The chain's CDR3 is CASSLRPGNEQFF. Here the CDR3 DNA reads TGTGCCAGCAGTTTACGTCCGGGCAATGAGCAGTTCTTC.

The chain joins TRBV19 to TRBJ2-7; the match to TRBD1 covers 8 bases. V shed 5 bases and J 5 bases; nucleotides not matched to a gene: 5. The CDR3 length is 13 residues. Germline CDR1 and CDR2: LNHDA and SQIVND (reference sequence). The CDR3 region has the DNA TGTGCCAGTAGTGACAGGGGAGCCGACGAGCAGTACTTC. Translating gives CASSDRGADEQYF.

The CDR3 spells CASSIGLAGGNEQFF. The CDR3 DNA reads as TGTGCCAGTAGTATTGGGCTAGCGGGAGGTAATGAGCAGTTCTTC. The chain recombines TRBV19 with TRBJ2-1, with TRBD2 identical over 11 bases. V gave up 3 bases and J gave up 7 bases; unmatched junction bases: 5. The CDR3 loop spans 15 amino acids. Germline V gene lookup returns CDR1 LNHDA and CDR2 SQIVND (reference sequence).

The chain couples TRBV27 to TRBJ2-5; 7 bases agree with TRBD1. Germline V gives CDR1 MNHEY, CDR2 SMNVEV (reference sequence). The CDR3 spans 15 residues. V dropped 2 bases and J dropped 3; count of bases not matched to a gene: 6. In nucleotides, the CDR3 is TGTGCCAGCAGTTTAGCCGGGACAGCAAAAGAGACCCAGTACTTC. Translation gives CASSLAGTAKETQYF.

The CDR3 is CASSLPGRGEKLFF. CDR3 DNA: TGTGCCAGCAGTTTACCCGGACGGGGTGAAAAACTGTTTTTT. The chain uses TRBV28 and TRBJ1-4; D is unclear. The V end lost 2 bases, the J end lost 7 bases, and 11 bases lay between the germline ends. CDR3 length: 14 amino acids. CDR1 is MDHEN, CDR2 SYDVKM, per germline.

V and J are TRBV7-8 and TRBJ2-5; D may correspond to TRBD1 or TRBD2 (5 bases each). V was shortened by 4 bases and J by 1 base, with 7 bases between the two germline ends. Germline V lookup: CDR1 SGHVS, CDR2 FQNEAQ. The CDR3 is 13 amino acids. The CDR3 region is CASSSGAQETQYF. CDR3 nucleotides: TGTGCCAGCAGCTCCGGGGCCCAAGAGACCCAGTACTTC.

In nucleotides, the CDR3 is TGCAGCGTTGAAGCCCCGACCCGCTACAATGAGCAGTTCTTC. Translation: CSVEAPTRYNEQFF. The genes are TRBV29-1 and TRBJ2-1; unclear D gene. Trimming took off 1 base at V and 3 bases at J, with 10 bases between the two ends. Germline V gene data show CDR1 as SQVTM and CDR2 as ANQGSEA. There are 14 residues in the CDR3.

The chain joins TRBV7-3 to TRBJ2-1, with a weak D call TRBD1 (6 bases). Germline V gene data show CDR1 as SGHTA and CDR2 as FQGTGA. This CDR3 region has 15 residues. Deletions cut 5 bases from V and 5 bases from J, with 16 bases between. CDR3 nucleotides: TGTGCCAGCAGCCTCGACAGGTCGATCAACAATGAGCAGTTCTTC. This gives the protein CASSLDRSINNEQFF.

The V gene is TRBV27, the J gene TRBJ2-5, with D hard to call. CDR1 is MNHEY and CDR2 is SMNVEV in the germline V gene (reference sequence). V shed 4 bases and J shed 5 bases, with 11 bases lying between them. The CDR3 runs 13 residues. The CDR3: CASSSYGAETQYF. The DNA of the CDR3 is TGTGCCAGCAGTTCCTACGGTGCCGAGACCCAGTACTTC.

The rearrangement joins TRBV5-1 to TRBJ2-5, with 7 bases lining up with TRBD1. The trim removed 5 bases at V and 4 bases at J, leaving 8 bases unmatched. This CDR3 is 14 amino acids long. Germline CDR1 SGHRS, CDR2 YFSETQ. CDR3 nucleotides: TGCGCCAGCAGATCTGGGACAGCCGTAGAGACCCAGTACTTC. This encodes CASRSGTAVETQYF.

This clone was counted once. This chain uses TRBV7-3 with TRBJ2-3; D might be TRBD2 (7 bases). V was clipped by 5 bases and J by 1 base, with 13 bases between them. The length of the CDR3 is 15 residues. Germline CDR1 and CDR2: SGHTA and FQGTGA. The CDR3 DNA reads as TGTGCCAGCAGCCGGGGAGGGGGAGGCACAGATACGCAGTATTTT. Amino acids: CASSRGGGGTDTQYF.

The V gene is TRBV6-1, the J gene TRBJ2-6, with TRBD1 as a possible D gene (6 bases). The CDR3 is 15 residues long. CDR1 is MNHNS, CDR2 SASEGT, per germline. The V end was cut by 11 bases, the J end by 0 bases, with 14 bases between. The CDR3 spells CAASTGSSGANVLTF. DNA for the CDR3: TGTGCCGCGAGCACAGGGAGCTCTGGGGCCAACGTCCTGACTTTC.

The rearrangement links TRBV10-2 to TRBJ2-1, with a weak D call TRBD2 (5 bases). Germline V gives CDR1 WSHSY, CDR2 SAAADI. Trimming left V 6 bases short and J 7 bases short, with 13 bases between. The CDR3 is made up of 13 amino acids. Written as DNA, the CDR3 is TGCGCCAGCAGCTGGGAGAGGGCAAATGAGCAGTTCTTC. This gives the protein CASSWERANEQFF.

This sequence joins TRBV5-1 and TRBJ1-6, with D unclear. Germline V gives CDR1 SGHRS, CDR2 YFSETQ. Trimming removed 0 bases at V and 8 bases at J, with 12 bases between. The CDR3 spans 15 residues. The CDR3 sequence is CASSLVRGTDSPLHF. In DNA form, the CDR3 reads TGCGCCAGCAGCTTGGTCCGTGGAACGGATTCACCCCTCCACTTT.

V usage is TRBV15 and J usage is TRBJ2-2; a possible D gene is TRBD2 (7 bases). This CDR3 region has 17 residues. Germline V gene lookup returns CDR1 LNHNV and CDR2 YYDKDF (reference sequence). V was pared by 5 bases and J by 2 bases, with 18 bases between. The CDR3 region is CATSPLGGGINTGELFF. The CDR3 bases are TGTGCCACCAGCCCACTGGGAGGGGGGATCAACACCGGGGAGCTGTTTTTT. The whole variable domain, remainder taken from reference TRBV15 and TRBJ2-2, is DAMVIQNPRYQVTQFGKPVTLSCSQTLNHNVMYWYQQKSSQAPKLLFHYYDKDFNNEADTPDNFQSRRPNTSFCFLDIRSPGLGDTAMYLCATSPLGGGINTGELFFGEGSRLTVL.